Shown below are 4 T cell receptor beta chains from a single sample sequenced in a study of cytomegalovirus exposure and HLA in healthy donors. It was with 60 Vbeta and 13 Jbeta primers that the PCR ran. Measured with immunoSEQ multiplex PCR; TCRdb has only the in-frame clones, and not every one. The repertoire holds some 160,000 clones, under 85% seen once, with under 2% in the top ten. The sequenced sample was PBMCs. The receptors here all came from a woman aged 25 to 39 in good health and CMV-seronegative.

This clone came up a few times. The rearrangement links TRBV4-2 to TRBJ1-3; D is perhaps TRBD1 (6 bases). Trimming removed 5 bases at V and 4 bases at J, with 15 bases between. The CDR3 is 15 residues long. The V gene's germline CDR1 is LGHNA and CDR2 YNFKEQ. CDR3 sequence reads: CASSFYRETGNTIYF. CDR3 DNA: TGTGCCAGCAGCTTTTACAGGGAAACGGGAAACACCATATATTTT.

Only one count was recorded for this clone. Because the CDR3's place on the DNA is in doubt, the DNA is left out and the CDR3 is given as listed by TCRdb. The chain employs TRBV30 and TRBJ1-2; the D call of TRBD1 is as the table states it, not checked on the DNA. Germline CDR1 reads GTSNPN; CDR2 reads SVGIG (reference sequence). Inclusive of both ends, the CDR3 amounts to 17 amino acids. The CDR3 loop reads CAWSVGTGSPYNYGYPF.

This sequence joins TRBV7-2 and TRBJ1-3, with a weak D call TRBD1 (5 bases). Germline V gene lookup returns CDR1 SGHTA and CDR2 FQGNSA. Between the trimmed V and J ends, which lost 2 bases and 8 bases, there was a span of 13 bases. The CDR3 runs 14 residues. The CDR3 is CASSLSGIRDTIYF. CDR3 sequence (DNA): TGTGCCAGCAGCTTATCAGGGATTAGAGACACCATATATTTT. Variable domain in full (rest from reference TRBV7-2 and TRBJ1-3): GAGVSQSPSNKVTEKGKDVELRCDPISGHTALYWYRQSLGQGLEFLIYFQGNSAPDKSGLPSDRFSAERTGGSVSTLTIQRTQQEDSAVYLCASSLSGIRDTIYFGEGSWLTVV.

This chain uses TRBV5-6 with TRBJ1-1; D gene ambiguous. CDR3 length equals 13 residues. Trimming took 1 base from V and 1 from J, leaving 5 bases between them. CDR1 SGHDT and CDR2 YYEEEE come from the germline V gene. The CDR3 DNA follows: TGTGCCAGCAGCTTGCCGAGGAACACTGAAGCTTTCTTT. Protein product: CASSLPRNTEAFF.